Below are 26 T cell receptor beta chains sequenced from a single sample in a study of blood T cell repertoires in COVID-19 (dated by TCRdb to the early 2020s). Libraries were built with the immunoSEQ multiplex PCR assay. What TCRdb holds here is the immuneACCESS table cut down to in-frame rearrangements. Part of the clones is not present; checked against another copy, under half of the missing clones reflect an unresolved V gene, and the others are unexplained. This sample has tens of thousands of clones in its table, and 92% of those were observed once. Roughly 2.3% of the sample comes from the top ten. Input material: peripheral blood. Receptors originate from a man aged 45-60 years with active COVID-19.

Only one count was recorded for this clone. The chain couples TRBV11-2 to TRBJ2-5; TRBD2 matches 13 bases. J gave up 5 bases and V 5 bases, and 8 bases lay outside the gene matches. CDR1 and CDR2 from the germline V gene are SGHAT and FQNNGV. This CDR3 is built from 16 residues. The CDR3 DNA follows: TGTGCCAGCAGCCCGCGGACTAGCGGGGGCATGGAGACCCAGTACTTC. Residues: CASSPRTSGGMETQYF.

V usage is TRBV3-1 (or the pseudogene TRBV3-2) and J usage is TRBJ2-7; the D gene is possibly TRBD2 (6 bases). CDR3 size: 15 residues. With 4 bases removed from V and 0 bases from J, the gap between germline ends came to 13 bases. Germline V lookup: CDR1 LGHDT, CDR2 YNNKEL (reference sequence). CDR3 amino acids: CASSPPGGTSYEQYF. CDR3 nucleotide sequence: TGTGCCAGCAGCCCACCGGGCGGGACCTCCTACGAGCAGTACTTC.

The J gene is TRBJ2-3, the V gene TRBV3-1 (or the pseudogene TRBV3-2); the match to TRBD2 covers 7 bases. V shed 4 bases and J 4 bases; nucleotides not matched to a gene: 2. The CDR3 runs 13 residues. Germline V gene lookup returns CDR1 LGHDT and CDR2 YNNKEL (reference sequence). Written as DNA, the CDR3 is TGTGCCAGCAGCCCCCGGGGGGCAGATACGCAGTATTTT. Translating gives CASSPRGADTQYF.

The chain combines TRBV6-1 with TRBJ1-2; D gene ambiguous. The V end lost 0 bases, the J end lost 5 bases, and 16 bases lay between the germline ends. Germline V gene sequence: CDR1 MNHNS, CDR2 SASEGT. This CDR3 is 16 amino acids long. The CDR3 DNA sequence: TGTGCCAGCAGTGAAGCGCGCGGCAGTGGTCGATATGGCTACACCTTC. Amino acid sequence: CASSEARGSGRYGYTF.

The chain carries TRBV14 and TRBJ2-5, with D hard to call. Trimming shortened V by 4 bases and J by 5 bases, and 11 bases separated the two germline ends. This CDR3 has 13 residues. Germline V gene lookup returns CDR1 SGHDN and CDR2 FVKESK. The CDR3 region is CASSPAASETQYF. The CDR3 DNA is TGTGCCAGCAGCCCTGCGGCGTCGGAGACCCAGTACTTC.

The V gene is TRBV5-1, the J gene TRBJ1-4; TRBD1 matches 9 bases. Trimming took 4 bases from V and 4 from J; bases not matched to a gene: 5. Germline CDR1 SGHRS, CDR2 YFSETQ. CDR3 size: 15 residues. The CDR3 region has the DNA TGCGCCAGCAGCGTTGGACAGGGGCATAATGAAAAACTGTTTTTT. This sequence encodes CASSVGQGHNEKLFF.

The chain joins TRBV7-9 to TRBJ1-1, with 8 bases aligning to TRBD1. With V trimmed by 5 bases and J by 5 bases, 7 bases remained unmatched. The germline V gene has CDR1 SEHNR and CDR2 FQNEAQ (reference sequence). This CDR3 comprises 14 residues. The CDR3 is CASSPQGDGTEAFF. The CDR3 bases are TGTGCCAGCAGCCCACAGGGGGATGGGACTGAAGCTTTCTTT.

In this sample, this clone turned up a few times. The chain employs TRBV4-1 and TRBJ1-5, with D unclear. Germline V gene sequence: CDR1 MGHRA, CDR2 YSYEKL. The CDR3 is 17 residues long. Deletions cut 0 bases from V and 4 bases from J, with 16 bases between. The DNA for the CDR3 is TGCGCCAGCAGCCAAGATAGCGTTATTAGGCTAAATCAGCCCCAGCATTTT. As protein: CASSQDSVIRLNQPQHF.

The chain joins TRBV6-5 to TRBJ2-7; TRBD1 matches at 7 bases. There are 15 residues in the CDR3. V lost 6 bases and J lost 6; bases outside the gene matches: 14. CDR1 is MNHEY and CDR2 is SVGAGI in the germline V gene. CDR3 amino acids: CASRSIRQGQGEQYF. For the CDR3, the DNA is TGTGCCAGCAGGTCAATCCGACAGGGTCAGGGCGAGCAGTACTTC.

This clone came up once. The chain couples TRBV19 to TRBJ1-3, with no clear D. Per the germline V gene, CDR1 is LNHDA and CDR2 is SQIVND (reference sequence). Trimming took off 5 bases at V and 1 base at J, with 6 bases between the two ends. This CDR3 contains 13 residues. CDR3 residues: CASSPGSGNTIYF. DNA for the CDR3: TGTGCCAGTAGTCCCGGGTCTGGAAACACCATATATTTT.

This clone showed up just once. The DNA of the CDR3 is TGTGCCAGCAGCCAAGGGATCAACAGGCTCGGGCACACTGAAGCTTTCTTT. Its translation is CASSQGINRLGHTEAFF. V and J are TRBV14 and TRBJ1-1; possible D gene TRBD1, 5 bases. Germline V lookup: CDR1 SGHDN, CDR2 FVKESK. The germline V and J ends were trimmed by 1 base and 3 bases, with 18 bases remaining between them. The CDR3 consists of 17 residues.

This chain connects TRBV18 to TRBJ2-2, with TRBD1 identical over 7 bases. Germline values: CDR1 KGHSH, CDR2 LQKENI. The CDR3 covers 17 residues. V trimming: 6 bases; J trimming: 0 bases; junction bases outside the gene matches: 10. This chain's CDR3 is CASSPSGTVTNTGELFF. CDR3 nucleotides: TGTGCCAGCTCGCCTTCCGGGACAGTTACGAACACCGGGGAGCTGTTTTTT. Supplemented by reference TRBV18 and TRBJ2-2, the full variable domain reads NAGVMQNPRHLVRRRGQEARLRCSPMKGHSHVYWYRQLPEEGLKFMVYLQKENIIDESGMPKERFSAEFPKEGPSILRIQQVVRGDSAAYFCASSPSGTVTNTGELFFGEGSRLTVL.

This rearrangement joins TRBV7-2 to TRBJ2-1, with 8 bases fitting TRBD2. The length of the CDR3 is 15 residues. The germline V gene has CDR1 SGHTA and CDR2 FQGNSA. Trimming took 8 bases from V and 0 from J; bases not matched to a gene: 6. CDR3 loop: CASRPGTSSYNEQFF. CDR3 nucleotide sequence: TGTGCCAGCCGGCCCGGGACTAGCTCCTACAATGAGCAGTTCTTC.

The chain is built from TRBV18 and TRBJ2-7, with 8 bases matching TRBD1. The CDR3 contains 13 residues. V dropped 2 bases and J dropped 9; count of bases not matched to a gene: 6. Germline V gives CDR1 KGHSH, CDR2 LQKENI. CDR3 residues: CASSPDGQGRQYF. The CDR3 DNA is TGTGCCAGCTCACCAGATGGACAGGGTCGGCAGTACTTC.

Written as DNA, the CDR3 is TGTGCCAGCAGCTTCGGGACAGGGGACACTGAAGCTTTCTTT. Translating it yields CASSFGTGDTEAFF. The genes are TRBV3-1 (or the pseudogene TRBV3-2) and TRBJ1-1; TRBD1 matches at 10 bases. The germline V gene has CDR1 LGHDT and CDR2 YNNKEL (reference sequence). V lost 5 bases, J lost 3 bases, and 3 bases stayed unmatched. This CDR3 has 14 residues.

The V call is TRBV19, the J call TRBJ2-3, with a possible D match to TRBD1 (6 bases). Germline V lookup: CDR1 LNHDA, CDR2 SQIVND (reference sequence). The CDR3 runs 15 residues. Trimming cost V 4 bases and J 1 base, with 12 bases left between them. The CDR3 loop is CASSTTGSGTDTQYF. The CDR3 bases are TGTGCCAGTAGTACAACAGGGTCCGGCACAGATACGCAGTATTTT.

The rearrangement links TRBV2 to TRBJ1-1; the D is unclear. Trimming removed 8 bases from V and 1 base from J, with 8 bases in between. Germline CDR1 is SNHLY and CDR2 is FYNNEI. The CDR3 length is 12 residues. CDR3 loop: CASAEGNTEAFF. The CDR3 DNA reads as TGTGCCAGCGCAGAGGGGAACACTGAAGCTTTCTTT.

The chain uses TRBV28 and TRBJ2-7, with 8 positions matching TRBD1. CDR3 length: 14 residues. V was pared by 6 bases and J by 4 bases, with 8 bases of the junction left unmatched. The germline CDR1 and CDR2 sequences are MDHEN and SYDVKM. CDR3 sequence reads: CASSGGQARYEQYF. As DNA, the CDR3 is TGTGCCAGCAGCGGGGGACAGGCTCGTTACGAGCAGTACTTC.

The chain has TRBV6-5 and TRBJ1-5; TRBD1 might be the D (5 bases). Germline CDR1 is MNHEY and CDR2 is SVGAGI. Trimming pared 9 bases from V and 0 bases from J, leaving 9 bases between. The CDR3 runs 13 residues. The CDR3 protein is CASRQNSNQPQHF. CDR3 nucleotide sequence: TGTGCCAGTCGACAGAATAGCAATCAGCCCCAGCATTTT.

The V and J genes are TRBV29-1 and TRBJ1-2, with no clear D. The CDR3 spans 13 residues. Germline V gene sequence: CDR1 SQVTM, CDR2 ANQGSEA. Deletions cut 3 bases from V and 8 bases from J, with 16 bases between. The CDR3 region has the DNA TGCAGCGTTGACCAAGGTTGGGGAGAAGGCTACACCTTC. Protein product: CSVDQGWGEGYTF.

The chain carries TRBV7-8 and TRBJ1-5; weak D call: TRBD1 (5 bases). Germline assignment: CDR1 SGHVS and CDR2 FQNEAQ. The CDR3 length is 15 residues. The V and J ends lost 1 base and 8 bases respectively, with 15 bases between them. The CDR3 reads CASSLELGGGKPQHF. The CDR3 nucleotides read TGTGCCAGCAGCTTAGAGTTGGGGGGAGGGAAGCCCCAGCATTTT.

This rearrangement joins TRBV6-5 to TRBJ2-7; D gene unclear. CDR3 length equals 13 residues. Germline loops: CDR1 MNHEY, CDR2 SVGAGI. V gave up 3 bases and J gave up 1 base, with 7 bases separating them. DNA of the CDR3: TGTGCCAGCAGTTATGACACGTCCTACGAGCAGTACTTC. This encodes CASSYDTSYEQYF.

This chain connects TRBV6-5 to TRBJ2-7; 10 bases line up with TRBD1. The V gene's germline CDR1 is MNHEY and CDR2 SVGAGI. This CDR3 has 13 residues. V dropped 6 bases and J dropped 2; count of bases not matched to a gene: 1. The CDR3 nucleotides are TGTGCCAGCAGAGGACAGGGGGCCTACGAGCAGTACTTC. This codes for CASRGQGAYEQYF.

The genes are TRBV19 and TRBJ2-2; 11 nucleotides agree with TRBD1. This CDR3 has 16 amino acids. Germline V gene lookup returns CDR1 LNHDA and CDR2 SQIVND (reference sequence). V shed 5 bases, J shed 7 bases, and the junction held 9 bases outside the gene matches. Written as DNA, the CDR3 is TGTGCCAGTAGTGCAGGACAGGGGGCAATCAGCGGGGAGCTGTTTTTT. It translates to CASSAGQGAISGELFF.

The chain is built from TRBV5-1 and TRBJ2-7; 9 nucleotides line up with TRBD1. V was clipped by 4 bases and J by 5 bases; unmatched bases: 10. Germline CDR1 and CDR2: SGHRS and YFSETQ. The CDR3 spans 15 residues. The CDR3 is CASSPGQGNVHEQYF. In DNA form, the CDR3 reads TGCGCCAGCAGCCCTGGACAGGGGAACGTCCACGAGCAGTACTTC. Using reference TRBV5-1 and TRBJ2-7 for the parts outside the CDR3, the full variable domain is KAGVTQTPRYLIKTRGQQVTLSCSPISGHRSVSWYQQTPGQGLQFLFEYFSETQRNKGNFPGRFSGRQFSNSRSEMNVSTLELGDSALYLCASSPGQGNVHEQYFGPGTRLTVT.

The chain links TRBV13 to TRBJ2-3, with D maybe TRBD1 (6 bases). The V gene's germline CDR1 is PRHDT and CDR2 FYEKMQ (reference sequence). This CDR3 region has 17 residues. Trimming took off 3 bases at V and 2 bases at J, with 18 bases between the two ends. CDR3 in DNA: TGTGCCAGCAGCTTGGGGGCCCCTGCTACGAACACAGATACGCAGTATTTT. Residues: CASSLGAPATNTDTQYF.